The 21 T cell receptor beta chains below all came from one sample that was sequenced in a study of cytomegalovirus exposure and HLA in healthy donors. PCR amplification relied on 60 Vbeta primers (plus 13 Jbeta primers). Data came from immunoSEQ multiplex PCR; TCRdb stores just in-frame clones and leaves some out. This sample has 150,000 to 200,000 clones, with 71% found just once. The sequencing input was PBMCs. The receptors come from a girl aged 5-17 years in good health and CMV-seronegative.

This chain uses TRBV19 with TRBJ2-7; possible D gene TRBD1, 5 bases. Germline lookup yields CDR1 LNHDA and CDR2 SQIVND (reference sequence). Deletions cut 5 bases from V and 0 bases from J, with 11 bases between. The CDR3 has 14 residues. This CDR3 reads CASSRSGISYEQYF. In nucleotides, the CDR3 is TGTGCCAGTAGTCGGTCAGGGATCTCCTACGAGCAGTACTTC.

The rearrangement links TRBV29-1 to TRBJ1-1; weak D call: TRBD1 (6 bases). With 6 bases removed from V and 3 bases from J, the gap between germline ends came to 17 bases. Germline V gives CDR1 SQVTM, CDR2 ANQGSEA. The CDR3 has 14 amino acids. CDR3 residues: CSVEQGGDHTEAFF. As DNA, the CDR3 is TGCAGCGTAGAGCAAGGGGGAGATCACACTGAAGCTTTCTTT.

V is TRBV19 and J is TRBJ1-2; D uncertain. This CDR3 contains 14 residues. Germline CDR1 reads LNHDA; CDR2 reads SQIVND (reference sequence). The V gene lost 6 bases and the J gene lost 7 bases, with 18 bases spanning the gap. The CDR3 loop reads CASSPRSDRTGYTF. The CDR3 nucleotides read TGTGCCAGTAGCCCCCGAAGCGATCGTACTGGCTACACCTTC.

The CDR3 sequence is CASSEDRTATNYGYTF. The CDR3, as DNA: TGTGCCAGCAGTGAAGACAGGACGGCTACTAACTATGGCTACACCTTC. This rearrangement joins TRBV6-1 to TRBJ1-2; possible D gene TRBD1, 5 bases. Trimming took off 1 base at V and 0 bases at J, with 12 bases between the two ends. The CDR3 extends over 16 amino acids. Germline CDR1 reads MNHNS; CDR2 reads SASEGT.

The genes are TRBV19 and TRBJ1-2; D call uncertain. V was clipped by 10 bases and J by 3 bases, with 15 bases between them. Germline assignment: CDR1 LNHDA and CDR2 SQIVND (reference sequence). CDR3 size: 13 residues. The CDR3 nucleotides read TGTGCCACTACTCAGCGGGGAGACTATGGCTACACCTTC. This translates into CATTQRGDYGYTF.

The chain is built from TRBV12-5 and TRBJ2-7, with no clear D. The CDR3 extends over 14 amino acids. Germline CDR1 and CDR2: LGHNT and FRNRAP. The V end was cut by 1 base, the J end by 1 base, with 8 bases between. For the CDR3, the DNA is TGTGCTAGTGGTTTGGGGCAGGTATCCTACGAGCAGTACTTC. The encoded protein is CASGLGQVSYEQYF. Together with reference TRBV12-5 and TRBJ2-7, the CDR3 gives the full variable domain: DARVTQTPRHKVTEMGQEVTMRCQPILGHNTVFWYRQTMMQGLELLAYFRNRAPLDDSGMPKDRFSAEMPDATLATLKIQPSEPRDSAVYFCASGLGQVSYEQYFGPGTRLTVT.

The chain combines TRBV6-1 with TRBJ1-4; 8 bases map to TRBD1. The CDR3 spans 16 residues. Looked up from germline, CDR1 is MNHNS and CDR2 is SASEGT. The trim removed 4 bases at V and 3 bases at J, leaving 7 bases unmatched. CDR3 nucleotide sequence: TGTGCCAGCAGTGCTTACAGGGGGGGTCCTAATGAAAAACTGTTTTTT. Encoded protein: CASSAYRGGPNEKLFF.

V is TRBV5-1 and J is TRBJ2-1; unclear D gene. Germline V lookup: CDR1 SGHRS, CDR2 YFSETQ. Trimming pared 2 bases from V and 5 bases from J, leaving 11 bases between. The CDR3 length is 14 residues. The CDR3, as DNA: TGCGCCAGCAGCTTTAACGGTATCAACAATGAGCAGTTCTTC. Its protein is CASSFNGINNEQFF.

This clone was counted between two and nine times. The chain employs TRBV6-5 and TRBJ1-5; D is ambiguous. The CDR3 runs to 12 residues. Trimming removed 4 bases from V and 4 bases from J, with 5 bases in between. Germline CDR1 is MNHEY and CDR2 is SVGAGI. The CDR3 region has the DNA TGTGCCAGCAGTTTCCTTAATCAGCCCCAGCATTTT. Translating it yields CASSFLNQPQHF.

This clone is a singleton in its sample. The chain joins TRBV9 to TRBJ1-2; D is perhaps TRBD1 (6 bases). The V gene's germline CDR1 is SGDLS and CDR2 YYNGEE. CDR3 length: 12 amino acids. Trimming cost V 6 bases and J 4 bases, with 10 bases left between them. The CDR3 reads CASTTGPYGYTF. The DNA of the CDR3 is TGTGCCAGCACCACAGGGCCCTATGGCTACACCTTC.

V is TRBV27 and J is TRBJ2-2, with D maybe TRBD1 (6 bases). Per the germline V gene, CDR1 is MNHEY and CDR2 is SMNVEV (reference sequence). The CDR3 is 16 amino acids. Trimming removed 6 bases from V and 2 bases from J, with 16 bases in between. The CDR3 sequence is CASSSPRGTNTGELFF. CDR3 DNA sequence: TGTGCCAGCAGCTCCCCTAGGGGGACAAACACCGGGGAGCTGTTTTTT.

The V and J genes are TRBV29-1 and TRBJ2-5; 7 bases are shared with TRBD1. Looked up from germline, CDR1 is SQVTM and CDR2 is ANQGSEA. There are 15 residues in the CDR3. With V trimmed by 6 bases and J by 2 bases, 12 bases remained unmatched. The CDR3 protein is CSVGNRGWGQETQYF. The CDR3, as DNA: TGCAGCGTGGGTAACAGGGGCTGGGGGCAAGAGACCCAGTACTTC.

The V gene is TRBV6-1, the J gene TRBJ1-5; D unresolved. CDR1 MNHNS and CDR2 SASEGT come from the germline V gene. The CDR3 consists of 15 residues. With 5 bases removed from V and 4 bases from J, the gap between germline ends came to 15 bases. DNA for the CDR3: TGTGCCAGCAGTTTCCGGAGGACCGAGAATCAGCCCCAGCATTTT. Translated, it gives CASSFRRTENQPQHF.

V usage is TRBV5-1 and J usage is TRBJ2-7, with TRBD1 matching over 7 bases. The CDR3 consists of 14 residues. V shed 9 bases and J 1 base; nucleotides not matched to a gene: 10. Germline-derived CDR1 and CDR2 are SGHRS and YFSETQ. CDR3 amino acids: CATSWDSPSYEQYF. The CDR3 DNA reads as TGCGCCACCTCCTGGGACAGTCCATCCTACGAGCAGTACTTC.

CDR3 sequence (DNA): TGCAGCGTTGAAGAACCCGCAGGCTATGGCTACACCTTC. Its translation is CSVEEPAGYGYTF. The chain recombines TRBV29-1 with TRBJ1-2; D gene ambiguous. Per germline, CDR1 SQVTM and CDR2 ANQGSEA. V lost 0 bases and J 4 bases, leaving 9 bases between the germline ends. The CDR3 runs 13 residues.

The rearrangement joins TRBV2 to TRBJ1-2, with D possibly being TRBD1 (5 bases). The germline V and J ends were trimmed by 6 bases and 8 bases, with 22 bases remaining between them. CDR1 and CDR2 from the germline V gene are SNHLY and FYNNEI. The length of the CDR3 is 15 residues. The CDR3 region has the DNA TGTGCCAGCAGCGTAACCGGGGGATCGCTTGGCGGCTACACCTTC. Amino acids: CASSVTGGSLGGYTF.

The CDR3: CASSPTDTGKRSTEAFF. The CDR3 bases are TGCGCCAGCAGCCCAACTGATACAGGGAAGAGGAGCACTGAAGCTTTCTTT. The V and J genes are TRBV4-1 and TRBJ1-1, with a possible D match to TRBD1 (6 bases). The CDR3 totals 17 residues. V was shortened by 4 bases and J by 4 bases, with 22 bases between the two germline ends. Germline CDR1 reads MGHRA; CDR2 reads YSYEKL.

V is TRBV4-1 and J is TRBJ1-5, with 7 bases that match TRBD1. The junction had 7 bases not matched to a gene; V was cut back by 0 bases and J by 5 bases. Germline CDR1 is MGHRA and CDR2 is YSYEKL. This CDR3 comprises 16 residues. The CDR3 loop reads CASSQEGGRADQPQHF. In nucleotides, the CDR3 is TGCGCCAGCAGCCAAGAAGGGGGCAGGGCTGATCAGCCCCAGCATTTT.

The chain joins TRBV11-2 to TRBJ2-7; D is possibly TRBD1 (6 bases). Germline V gene lookup returns CDR1 SGHAT and CDR2 FQNNGV. Trimming shortened V by 0 bases and J by 3 bases, and 15 bases separated the two germline ends. The CDR3 covers 16 residues. The CDR3 is CASSLDQPGARYEQYF. The CDR3 DNA reads as TGTGCCAGCAGCTTAGATCAGCCAGGGGCGCGCTACGAGCAGTACTTC.

This clone was detected only a few times. This CDR3 is CASRRASGQERSPLHF. For the CDR3, the DNA is TGTGCCAGCAGACGTGCGTCGGGACAGGAGCGTTCACCCCTCCACTTT. V usage is TRBV7-2 and J usage is TRBJ1-6; TRBD1 matches 8 bases. CDR3 length equals 16 residues. Germline-derived CDR1 and CDR2 are SGHTA and FQGNSA. The J segment lost 9 bases and the V segment lost 6 bases, leaving 13 bases of the junction unmatched. Filled out from reference TRBV7-2 and TRBJ1-6, the complete variable domain reads GAGVSQSPSNKVTEKGKDVELRCDPISGHTALYWYRQSLGQGLEFLIYFQGNSAPDKSGLPSDRFSAERTGGSVSTLTIQRTQQEDSAVYLCASRRASGQERSPLHFGNGTRLTVT.

This chain uses TRBV6-1 with TRBJ1-5; tentative D call: TRBD1 (6 bases). This CDR3 spans 15 amino acids. V shed 10 bases and J shed 7 bases, with 23 bases lying between them. Germline-derived CDR1 and CDR2 are MNHNS and SASEGT. The CDR3 DNA is TGTGCCACCGTGCTTTTGTGGGGGCTGGGCCAGCCCCAGCATTTT. This codes for CATVLLWGLGQPQHF.